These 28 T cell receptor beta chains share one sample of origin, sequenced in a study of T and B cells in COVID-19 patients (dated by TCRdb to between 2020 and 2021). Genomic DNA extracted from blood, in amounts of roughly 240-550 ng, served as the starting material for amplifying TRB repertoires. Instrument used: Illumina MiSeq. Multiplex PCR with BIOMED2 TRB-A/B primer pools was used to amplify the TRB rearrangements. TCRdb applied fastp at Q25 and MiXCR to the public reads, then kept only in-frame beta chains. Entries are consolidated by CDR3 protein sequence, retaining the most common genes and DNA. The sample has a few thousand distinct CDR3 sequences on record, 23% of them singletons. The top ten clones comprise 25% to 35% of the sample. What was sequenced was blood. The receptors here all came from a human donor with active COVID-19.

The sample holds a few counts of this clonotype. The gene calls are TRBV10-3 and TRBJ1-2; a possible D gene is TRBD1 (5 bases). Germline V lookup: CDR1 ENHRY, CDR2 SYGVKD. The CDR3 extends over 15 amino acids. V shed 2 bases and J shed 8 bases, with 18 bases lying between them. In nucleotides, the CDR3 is TGTGCCATCAGTGAGCCAGAGCAGGGTTCGAAGGGCTACACCTTC. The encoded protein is CAISEPEQGSKGYTF.

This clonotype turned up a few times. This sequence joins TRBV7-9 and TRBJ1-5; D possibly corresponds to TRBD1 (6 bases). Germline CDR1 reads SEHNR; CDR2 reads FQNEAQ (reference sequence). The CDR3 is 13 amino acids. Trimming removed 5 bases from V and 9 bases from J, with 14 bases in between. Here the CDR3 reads CASSPGGGRPQHF. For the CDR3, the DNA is TGTGCCAGCAGCCCGGGGGGGGGCCGGCCCCAGCATTTT.

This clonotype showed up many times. The CDR3 DNA reads TGTGCCAGCAGTAAACAGGCAGGTCCTTACTATGGCTACACCTTC. It specifies CASSKQAGPYYGYTF. This chain joins TRBV6-5 and TRBJ1-2; tentative D call: TRBD1 (5 bases). Deletions cut 5 bases from V and 3 bases from J, with 16 bases between. The CDR3 sequence is 15 residues long. CDR1 is MNHEY and CDR2 is SVGAGI in the germline V gene.

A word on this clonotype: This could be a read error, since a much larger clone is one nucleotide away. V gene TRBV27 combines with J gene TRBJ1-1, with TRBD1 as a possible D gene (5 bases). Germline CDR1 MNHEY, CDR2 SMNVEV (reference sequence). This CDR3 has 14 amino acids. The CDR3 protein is CASFGTTKDTGAFF. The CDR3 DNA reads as TGTGCCAGCTTCGGGACCACGAAGGACACTGGAGCTTTCTTT.

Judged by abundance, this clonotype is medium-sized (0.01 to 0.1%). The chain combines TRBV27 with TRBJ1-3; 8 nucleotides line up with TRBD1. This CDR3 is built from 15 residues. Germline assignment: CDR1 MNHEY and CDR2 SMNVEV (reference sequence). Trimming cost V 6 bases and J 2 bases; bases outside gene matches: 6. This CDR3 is CASRPGGFAGNTIYF. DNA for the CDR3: TGTGCCAGCAGACCAGGGGGCTTTGCTGGAAACACCATATATTTT.

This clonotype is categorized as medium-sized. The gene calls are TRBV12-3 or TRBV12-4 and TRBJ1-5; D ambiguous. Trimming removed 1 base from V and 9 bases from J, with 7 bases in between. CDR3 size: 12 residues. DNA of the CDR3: TGTGCCAGCAGTTTAGTCTCGCTGCCCCAGCATTTT. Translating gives CASSLVSLPQHF.

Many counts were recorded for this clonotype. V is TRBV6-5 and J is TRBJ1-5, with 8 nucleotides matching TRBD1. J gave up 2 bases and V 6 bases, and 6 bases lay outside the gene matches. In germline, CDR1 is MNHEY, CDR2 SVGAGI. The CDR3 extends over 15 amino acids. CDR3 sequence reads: CASRPQGAGNQPQHF. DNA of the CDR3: TGTGCCAGCAGACCCCAGGGGGCTGGCAATCAGCCCCAGCATTTT.

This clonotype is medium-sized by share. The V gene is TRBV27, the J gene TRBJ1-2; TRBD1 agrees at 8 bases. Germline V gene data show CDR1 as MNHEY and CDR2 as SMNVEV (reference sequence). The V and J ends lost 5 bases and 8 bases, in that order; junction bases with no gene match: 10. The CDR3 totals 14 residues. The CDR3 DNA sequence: TGTGCCAGCAGTCCGTCGACAGGGGTTAGCGGCTACACCTTC. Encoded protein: CASSPSTGVSGYTF.

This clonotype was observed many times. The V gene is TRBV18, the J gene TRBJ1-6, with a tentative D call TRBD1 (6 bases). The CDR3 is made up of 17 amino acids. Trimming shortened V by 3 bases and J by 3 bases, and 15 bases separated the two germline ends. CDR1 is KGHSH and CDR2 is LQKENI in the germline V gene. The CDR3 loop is CASSPSAGTSYNSPLHF. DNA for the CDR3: TGTGCCAGCTCACCCTCGGCTGGGACAAGCTATAATTCACCCCTCCACTTT.

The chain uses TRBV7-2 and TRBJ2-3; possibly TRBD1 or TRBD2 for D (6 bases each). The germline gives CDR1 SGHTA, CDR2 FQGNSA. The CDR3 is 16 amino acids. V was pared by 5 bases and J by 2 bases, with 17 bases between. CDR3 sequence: CASSAGHPEFTDTQYF. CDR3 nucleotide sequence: TGTGCCAGCAGCGCGGGACACCCTGAGTTCACAGATACGCAGTATTTT.

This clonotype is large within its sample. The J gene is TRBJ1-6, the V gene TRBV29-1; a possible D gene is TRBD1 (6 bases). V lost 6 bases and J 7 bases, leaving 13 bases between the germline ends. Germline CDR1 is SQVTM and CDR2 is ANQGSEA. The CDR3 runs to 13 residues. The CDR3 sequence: CSVSGQGNSPLHF. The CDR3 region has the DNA TGCAGCGTCTCCGGGCAGGGGAATTCACCCCTCCACTTT.

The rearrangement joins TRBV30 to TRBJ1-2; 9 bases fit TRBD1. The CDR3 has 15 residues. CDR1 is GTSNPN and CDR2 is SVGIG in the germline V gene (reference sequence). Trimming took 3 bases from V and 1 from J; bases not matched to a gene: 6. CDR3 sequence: CAWRSGTGLNYGYTF. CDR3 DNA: TGTGCCTGGAGATCCGGGACAGGGCTTAACTATGGCTACACCTTC.

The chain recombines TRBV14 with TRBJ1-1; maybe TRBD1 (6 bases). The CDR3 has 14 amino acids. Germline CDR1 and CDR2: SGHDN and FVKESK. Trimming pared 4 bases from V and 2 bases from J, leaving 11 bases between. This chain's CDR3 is CASSLTDSNTEAFF. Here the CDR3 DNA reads TGTGCCAGCAGCCTAACGGACAGCAACACTGAAGCTTTCTTT.

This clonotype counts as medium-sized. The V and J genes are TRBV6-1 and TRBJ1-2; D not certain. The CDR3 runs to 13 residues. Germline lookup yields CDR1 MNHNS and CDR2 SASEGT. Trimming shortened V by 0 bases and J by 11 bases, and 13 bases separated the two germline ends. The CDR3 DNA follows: TGTGCCAGCAGTGAAGCGGGGTCTCGAGGGTACACCTTC. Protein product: CASSEAGSRGYTF.

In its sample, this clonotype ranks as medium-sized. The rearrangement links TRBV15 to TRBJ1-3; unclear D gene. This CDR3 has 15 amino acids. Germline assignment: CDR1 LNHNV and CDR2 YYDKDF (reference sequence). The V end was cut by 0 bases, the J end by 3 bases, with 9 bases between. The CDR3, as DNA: TGTGCCACCAGCAGAGATTACACGGATGGAAACACCATATATTTT. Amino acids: CATSRDYTDGNTIYF. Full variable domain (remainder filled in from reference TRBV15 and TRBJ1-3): DAMVIQNPRYQVTQFGKPVTLSCSQTLNHNVMYWYQQKSSQAPKLLFHYYDKDFNNEADTPDNFQSRRPNTSFCFLDIRSPGLGDTAMYLCATSRDYTDGNTIYFGEGSWLTVV.

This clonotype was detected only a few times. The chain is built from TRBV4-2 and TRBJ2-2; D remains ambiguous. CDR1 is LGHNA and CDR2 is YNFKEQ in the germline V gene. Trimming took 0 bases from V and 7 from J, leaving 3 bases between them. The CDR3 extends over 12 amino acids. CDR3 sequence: CASSQEIGELFF. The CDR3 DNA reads TGTGCCAGCAGCCAAGAAATCGGGGAGCTGTTTTTT.

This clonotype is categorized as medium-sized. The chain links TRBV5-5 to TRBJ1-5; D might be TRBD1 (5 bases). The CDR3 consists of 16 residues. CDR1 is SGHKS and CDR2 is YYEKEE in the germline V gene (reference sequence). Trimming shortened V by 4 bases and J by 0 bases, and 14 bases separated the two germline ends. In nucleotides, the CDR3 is TGTGCCAGCAGCAACCAGGGTTCTTATAGCAATCAGCCCCAGCATTTT. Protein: CASSNQGSYSNQPQHF.

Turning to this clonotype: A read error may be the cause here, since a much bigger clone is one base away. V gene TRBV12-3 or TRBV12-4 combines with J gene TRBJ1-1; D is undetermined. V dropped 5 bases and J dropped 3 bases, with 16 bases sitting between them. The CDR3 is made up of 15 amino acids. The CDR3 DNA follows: TGTGCCAGCAGTCCTCTGAGGGAGTTGGACACTGAAGCTTTCTTT. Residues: CASSPLRELDTEAFF.

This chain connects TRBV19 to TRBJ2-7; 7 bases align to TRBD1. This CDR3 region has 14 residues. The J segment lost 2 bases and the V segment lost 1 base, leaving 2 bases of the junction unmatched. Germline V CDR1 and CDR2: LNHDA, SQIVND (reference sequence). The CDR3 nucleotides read TGTGCCAGTAGTATAGGGGACAGCACCTACGAGCAGTACTTC. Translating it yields CASSIGDSTYEQYF.

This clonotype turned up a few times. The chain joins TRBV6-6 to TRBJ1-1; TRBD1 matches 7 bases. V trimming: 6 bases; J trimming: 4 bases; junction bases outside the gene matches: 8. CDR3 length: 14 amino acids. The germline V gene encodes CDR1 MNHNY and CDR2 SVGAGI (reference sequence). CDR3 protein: CASSDRDSLTEAFF. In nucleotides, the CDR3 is TGTGCCAGCAGCGACCGGGACAGTCTCACTGAAGCTTTCTTT.

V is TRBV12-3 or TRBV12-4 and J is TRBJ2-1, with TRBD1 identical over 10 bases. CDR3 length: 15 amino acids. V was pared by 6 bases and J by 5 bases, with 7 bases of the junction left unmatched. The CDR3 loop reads CASRSGTGANNEQFF. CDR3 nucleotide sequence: TGTGCCAGCAGATCCGGGACAGGGGCCAACAATGAGCAGTTCTTC.

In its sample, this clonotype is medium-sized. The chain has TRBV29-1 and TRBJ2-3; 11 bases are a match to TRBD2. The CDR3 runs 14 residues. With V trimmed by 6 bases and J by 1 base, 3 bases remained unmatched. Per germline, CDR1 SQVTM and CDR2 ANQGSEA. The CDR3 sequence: CSVGSGRGTDTQYF. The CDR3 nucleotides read TGCAGCGTGGGTAGCGGGAGGGGCACAGATACGCAGTATTTT.

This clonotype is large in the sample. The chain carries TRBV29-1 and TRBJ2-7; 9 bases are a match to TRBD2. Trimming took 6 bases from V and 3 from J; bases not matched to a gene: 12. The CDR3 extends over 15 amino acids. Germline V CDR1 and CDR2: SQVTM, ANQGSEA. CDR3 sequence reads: CSVYTLAGGVYEQYF. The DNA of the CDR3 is TGCAGCGTGTACACTCTGGCGGGGGGGGTCTACGAGCAGTACTTC.

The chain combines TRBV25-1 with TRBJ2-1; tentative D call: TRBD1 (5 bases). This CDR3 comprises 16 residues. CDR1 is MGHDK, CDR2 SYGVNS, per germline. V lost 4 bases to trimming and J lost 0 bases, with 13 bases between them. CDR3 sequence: CASSGQQVSSYNEQFF. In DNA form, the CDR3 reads TGTGCCAGCAGTGGGCAACAGGTGAGCTCCTACAATGAGCAGTTCTTC.

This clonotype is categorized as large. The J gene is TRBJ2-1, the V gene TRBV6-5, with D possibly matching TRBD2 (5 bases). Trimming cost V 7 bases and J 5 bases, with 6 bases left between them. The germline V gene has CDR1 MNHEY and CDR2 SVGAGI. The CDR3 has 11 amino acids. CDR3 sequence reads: CASTGNNEQFF. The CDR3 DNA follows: TGTGCCAGCACCGGGAACAATGAGCAGTTCTTC.

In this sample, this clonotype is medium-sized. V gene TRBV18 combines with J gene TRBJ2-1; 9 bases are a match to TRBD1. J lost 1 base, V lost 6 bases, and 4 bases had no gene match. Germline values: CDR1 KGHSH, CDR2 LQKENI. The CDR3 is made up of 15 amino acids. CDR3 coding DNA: TGTGCCAGCTCCATGGGACAGGGATCCTACAATGAGCAGTTCTTC. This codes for CASSMGQGSYNEQFF.

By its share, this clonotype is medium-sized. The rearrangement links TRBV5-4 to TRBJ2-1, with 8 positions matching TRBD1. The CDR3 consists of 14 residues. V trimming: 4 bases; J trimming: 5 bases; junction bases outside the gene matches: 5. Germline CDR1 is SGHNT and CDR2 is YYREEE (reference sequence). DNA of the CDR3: TGTGCCAGCAGCGGAACAGGGGGGAACAATGAGCAGTTCTTC. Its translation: CASSGTGGNNEQFF.

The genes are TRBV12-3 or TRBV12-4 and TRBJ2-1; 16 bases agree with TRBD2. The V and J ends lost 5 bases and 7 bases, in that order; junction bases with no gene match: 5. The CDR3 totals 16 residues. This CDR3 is CASSQPGLAGGNEQFF. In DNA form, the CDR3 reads TGTGCCAGCAGTCAGCCGGGACTAGCGGGGGGGAATGAGCAGTTCTTC.